This paragraph reports one T cell receptor beta chain. Germline-derived CDR1 and CDR2 are GTSNPN and SVGIG (reference sequence). V was shortened by 3 bases and J by 0 bases, with 13 bases between the two germline ends. This CDR3 comprises 15 residues. These data belong to a study of T-cell reconstitution after alpha-beta-depleted transplantation in children. Unique molecular identifiers were incorporated into the prepared TCRbeta library. One entry per CDR3 protein, called by TCRdb with MiXCR from the PCR reads. This table has 500,000 or so distinct CDR3 sequences, less than 35% appearing once. The sequence derives from a human donor who donated a stem cell graft to a child with aplastic anemia. V gene TRBV30 combines with J gene TRBJ2-3, with D tentatively TRBD2 (5 bases). Source: PBMCs from the stem cell graft donor, taken from the stem cell graft. In DNA form, the CDR3 reads TGTGCCTGGAGGCCCCTAGCAGTTAGCACAGATACGCAGTATTTT. Residues: CAWRPLAVSTDTQYF.